Here is one T cell receptor (beta chain) with its context. The CDR3 contains 13 residues. Between the trimmed V and J ends, which lost 6 bases and 2 bases, there was a span of 7 bases. The germline gives CDR1 WNHNN, CDR2 SYGVQD (reference sequence). This specimen comes from a study of blood T cell repertoires in COVID-19. Some clones are missing from TCRdb's copy, which holds only in-frame ones; the method was immunoSEQ multiplex PCR. The sample consists of approximately 250,000 clones, 70% to 90% of them appearing once. The V gene is TRBV10-1, the J gene TRBJ2-2, with D perhaps TRBD2 (5 bases). The sample consisted of peripheral blood. This clonotype was sampled from a woman in her sixties or seventies with COVID-19, enrolled during active disease. Here the CDR3 DNA reads TGCGCCAGCAGGCTAGCTAACACCGGGGAGCTGTTTTTT. It codes for CASRLANTGELFF.